The clone carrying this T cell receptor (beta chain) was picked up many times. Antigen specificity is unknown. Using its own MiXCR run on the RT-PCR reads, TCRdb lists one record per CDR3 protein. Of 500,000 or so distinct CDR3 sequences listed, approximately 15% are singletons. The CDR3 is 15 amino acids. V lost 2 bases to trimming and J lost 0 bases, with 9 bases between them. Looked up from germline, CDR1 is SGHRS and CDR2 is YFSETQ. This specimen belongs to a study of response to subunit inactivated influenza vaccine. Study findings and constraints: With each seasonal influenza vaccination, the authors suggested, few new T cells are recruited.

This sequence originates from a man in his fifties or sixties who received an inactivated influenza vaccine. This specimen was CD4+ T cells sorted from PBMCs, taken about 23 months after vaccination. The chain employs TRBV5-1 and TRBJ1-3, with D unresolved. CDR3 protein: CASSFDIFSGNTIYF. The CDR3 nucleotides read TGCGCCAGCAGCTTTGACATCTTCTCTGGAAACACCATATATTTT.